Listed below are T cell receptor beta chains from one sample, sequenced in a study of Ad26.COV2.S vaccination and SARS-CoV-2 variants. The method was immunoSEQ multiplex PCR; TCRdb's version includes in-frame clones alone and lacks a portion of them. The sample consists of fewer than 400,000 clones, roughly nine tenths of them appearing once. The sample here was peripheral blood, taken in a trial of Ad26.COV2.S vaccine versus placebo. The source of these receptors is a person between 18 and 65 years old who received the Ad26.COV2.S COVID-19 vaccine or a placebo. The CDR3 runs from the conserved cysteine through the conserved F or W. Each record gives: clone size, V gene, CDR3 length, D gene, J gene, CDR3 DNA, CDR3 protein. The D gene is left open where the match is weak. Clone size appears in some rows only: once, few, many, or a class for an expanded clone.

>.|TRBV30|13|.|TRBJ1-2
TGTGCCTGGAGTGAAAACGAACAGGATGGCTACACCTTC
CAWSENEQDGYTF
>.|TRBV6-2/TRBV6-3|15|.|TRBJ1-1
TGTGCCAGCAGTTACTCGGGGGGGTTGAACACTGAAGCTTTCTTT
CASSYSGGLNTEAFF
>.|TRBV5-1|16|TRBD2|TRBJ2-2
TGCGCCAGCAGCTTTTTTACTAGCGGGGGAGCCGGGGAGCTGTTTTTT
CASSFFTSGGAGELFF
>.|TRBV19|16|TRBD2|TRBJ2-5
TGTGCCAGTAGTAGCACTAGCGGGGGGGCCGGAGAGACCCAGTACTTC
CASSSTSGGAGETQYF
>.|TRBV11-2|13|.|TRBJ2-4
TGTGCCAGCAGCTTAGACCCCAGGGCACCTAAGGGCTTC
CASSLDPRAPKGF
>.|TRBV20-1|14|.|TRBJ1-2
TGCAGTGCTAGTGAATCCAGATTCTTCTATGGCTACACCTTC
CSASESRFFYGYTF
>.|TRBV5-1|14|.|TRBJ1-1
TGCGCCAGCAGCAGGGACCCTCGGAGCACTGAAGCTTTCTTT
CASSRDPRSTEAFF
>.|TRBV7-2|14|.|TRBJ2-7
TGTGCCAGCAGCTTAGAGGGACTTCTTTACGAGCAGTACTTC
CASSLEGLLYEQYF
>once|TRBV7-6|16|TRBD1|TRBJ1-5
TGTGCCAGCAGCTCAGGGACAGCCTATAGCAATCAGCCCCAGCATTTT
CASSSGTAYSNQPQHF
>few|TRBV5-1|14|.|TRBJ2-2
TGCGCCAGCAGCAGTGGACTTAACACCGGGGAGCTGTTTTTT
CASSSGLNTGELFF
>.|TRBV10-3|13|TRBD1|TRBJ1-1
TGTGCCATCAGCCCCCGACAGGGTACGGAGGCTTTCTTT
CAISPRQGTEAFF
>once|TRBV6-5|14|TRBD2|TRBJ2-7
TGTGCCAGCAGCCCCGTTAGCGGGGGGACCTACCAGTACTTC
CASSPVSGGTYQYF
>.|TRBV19|14|.|TRBJ2-7
TGTGCCAGTAGTCTACAGGGGACTGTCATCGAGCAGTACTTC
CASSLQGTVIEQYF
>.|TRBV10-2|16|TRBD1|TRBJ2-7
TGCGCCAGCACCCTTGGACAGGGCCTTATCTCCTACGAGCAGTACTTC
CASTLGQGLISYEQYF
>.|TRBV5-1|19|TRBD2|TRBJ2-6
TGCGCCAGCAGCTTAACGACTCCTCGGGGGGGCTCTGGGGCCAACGTCCTGACTTTC
CASSLTTPRGGSGANVLTF
>once|TRBV3-1/TRBV3-2|18|TRBD2|TRBJ2-7
TGTGCCAGCAGCCAAGATAGGTTCGGGACTAGCGGGGTATACGAGCAGTACTTC
CASSQDRFGTSGVYEQYF
>once|TRBV7-8|14|.|TRBJ1-1
TGTGCCAGCAGCACCTCGGGGGAGGGTACTGAAGCTTTCTTT
CASSTSGEGTEAFF
>.|TRBV6-5|14|TRBD1|TRBJ2-3
TGTGCCAGCAGTTGGACAGGGAAAACAGATACGCAGTATTTT
CASSWTGKTDTQYF
>.|TRBV7-9|16|.|TRBJ2-3
TGTGCCAGCAGCTGGGGACCAAGGGACCTCACAGATACGCAGTATTTT
CASSWGPRDLTDTQYF
>.|TRBV4-1|16|.|TRBJ2-1
TGCGCCAGCAGCCAAGTGGGCCCACCCCCTAACAATGAGCAGTTCTTC
CASSQVGPPPNNEQFF
>once|TRBV6-5|13|.|TRBJ2-7
TGTGCCAGCAGGTCCCGACTAGTTTTCGAGCAGTACTTC
CASRSRLVFEQYF
>once|TRBV5-4|15|.|TRBJ2-5
TGTGCCAGCAGCCCCCAAGGACCAACGGGAGAGACCCAGTACTTC
CASSPQGPTGETQYF
>.|TRBV5-1|14|.|TRBJ1-2
TGCGCCAGCAGCCACGAGACAGAAGGGTATGGCTACACCTTC
CASSHETEGYGYTF
>.|TRBV5-6|13|TRBD1|TRBJ2-3
TGTGCCAGCAGCCCCGGGACAGTCAATACGCAGTATTTT
CASSPGTVNTQYF
>.|TRBV6-5|14|.|TRBJ1-1
TGTGCCAGCAGTCCACAGGTACTGAACACTGAAGCTTTCTTT
CASSPQVLNTEAFF
>.|TRBV3-1/TRBV3-2|13|.|TRBJ2-5
TGTGCCAGCAGACAACTTGGGGAAGAGACCCAGTACTTC
CASRQLGEETQYF
>.|TRBV5-5|17|TRBD2|TRBJ2-5
TGTGCCAGCAGCTTAGGGACTAGCGGGGGGGCTAGGGAGACCCAGTACTTC
CASSLGTSGGARETQYF
>.|TRBV25-1|12|.|TRBJ1-1
TGTGCCAGCAGTTACGGGGGGGCAATAGCTTTCTTT
CASSYGGAIAFF
>.|TRBV7-2|14|.|TRBJ2-3
TGTGCCAGCAGCTTAGCGCGCAGCACAGATACGCAGTATTTT
CASSLARSTDTQYF
>.|TRBV7-9|18|TRBD1|TRBJ2-3
TGTGCCAGCAGCTTAGGGGACTACAGGGGGCCGCTCACAGATACGCAGTATTTT
CASSLGDYRGPLTDTQYF
>once|TRBV15|17|.|TRBJ1-6
TGTGCCACCAGCAGAGGGCAGTCGTTGGGCGTTGATTCACCCCTCCACTTT
CATSRGQSLGVDSPLHF
>.|TRBV10-3|15|TRBD2|TRBJ2-1
TGTGCCATCAGTGAAGGGAGGGGTAATTACAATGAGCAGTTCTTC
CAISEGRGNYNEQFF
>.|TRBV15|11|.|TRBJ1-1
TGTGCCACCAGCAGAGACTATGAAGCTTTCTTT
CATSRDYEAFF
>.|TRBV6-5|13|.|TRBJ1-5
TGTGCCAGCAGGGCCCATGCGGAACAGCCCCAGCATTTT
CASRAHAEQPQHF
>.|TRBV19|13|.|TRBJ2-5
TGTGCCAGTAGTCCCTCGAGCTCGGGGACCCAGTACTTC
CASSPSSSGTQYF
>.|TRBV28|15|.|TRBJ1-5
TGTGCCAGCAGTTTCAGCGGAAATAGCAATCAGCCCCAGCATTTT
CASSFSGNSNQPQHF
>.|TRBV5-6|12|.|TRBJ1-4
TGTGCCAGCCAAGGGGAGAATGAAAAACTGTTTTTT
CASQGENEKLFF
>.|TRBV10-1|13|TRBD1|TRBJ2-1
TGCGCCAGCAGTGAGCCCTACAGGGGTGAGCAGTTCTTC
CASSEPYRGEQFF
>.|TRBV30|15|.|TRBJ1-2
TGTGCCTGGGAGTGGGGGGGTCGAGCTAACTATGGCTACACCTTC
CAWEWGGRANYGYTF
>.|TRBV5-1|14|.|TRBJ2-5
TGCGCCAGCAGCTTCGGATGGACAAGAGAGACCCAGTACTTC
CASSFGWTRETQYF
>.|TRBV5-4|13|.|TRBJ2-6
TGTGCCAGCAGCTTGACTGGGGCCAACGTCCTGACTTTC
CASSLTGANVLTF